The 28 T cell receptor beta chains below were found in one sample sequenced in a study of molecular identifiers for immune sequencing clone quantification. TCRdb analysed the PCR reads with MiXCR anew, one entry per CDR3 protein. The repertoire includes more than 450,000 distinct CDR3 sequences, 25% of them detected once, and under 0.8% sits in the top ten. Sequencing used naive CD8+ T cells from blood, with Jurkat cell RNA spiked in. The subset denotes: FACS-sorted CD8+CD4-CCR7+CD45RA+ naive T cells. The receptors shown here come from a human donor in good health. Some libraries in this study had Jurkat cell RNA spiked in.

Of note for this clonotype: This sequence may be a read error, since a much larger clone differs from it by one base. Because the CDR3's place on the DNA is in doubt, the DNA is left out and the CDR3 is given as listed by TCRdb. The chain carries TRBV7-9 and TRBJ2-7; the table assigns TRBD1, which was not confirmed against the DNA. The germline CDR1 and CDR2 sequences are SEHNR and FQNEAQ (reference sequence). The CDR3 region is 14 residues in length, termini included. This CDR3 is CASSLVSGPARLNF.

This clonotype was detected many times. The J gene is TRBJ2-7, the V gene TRBV6-6; D perhaps matches TRBD2 (5 bases). CDR3 length equals 11 residues. V gave up 6 bases and J gave up 4 bases, with 7 bases separating them. The germline gives CDR1 MNHNY, CDR2 SVGAGI (reference sequence). The CDR3 DNA reads TGTGCCAGCAGGAGGGTGTACGAGCAGTACTTC. Its translation is CASRRVYEQYF.

This clonotype has only a few counts. The chain couples TRBV20-1 to TRBJ2-7, with TRBD1 matching over 8 bases. This CDR3 is built from 19 residues. Germline V gene lookup returns CDR1 DFQATT and CDR2 SNEGSKA (reference sequence). Losses at the gene ends were 0 bases for V and 1 base for J; bases not matched to a gene: 17. The CDR3 DNA reads as TGCAGTGCTAGAGATAATGATTTGGGACAGGCCTCGAAGTCCTACGAGCAGTACTTC. Its protein is CSARDNDLGQASKSYEQYF.

The chain combines TRBV27 with TRBJ1-5; D may be TRBD1 (5 bases). V was clipped by 6 bases and J by 1 base, with 19 bases between them. CDR1 and CDR2 from the germline V gene are MNHEY and SMNVEV (reference sequence). The CDR3 is 17 amino acids. The CDR3 coding sequence is TGTGCCAGCAGCCCCGGGGGGTTGCGTGTAAGCAATCAGCCCCAGCATTTT. Amino acids: CASSPGGLRVSNQPQHF.

In the case of this clonotype: With a much larger clone just one base away, this may be a read error. This sequence joins TRBV2 and TRBJ1-5, with TRBD1 matching 8 bases. This CDR3 has 15 residues. V was pared by 6 bases and J by 7 bases, with 11 bases of the junction left unmatched. CDR1 is SNHLY, CDR2 FYNNEI, per germline. The CDR3 sequence: CASRSSTGVSQPQHF. The CDR3 nucleotides are TGTGCCAGCAGGAGTTCGACAGGGGTCAGCCAGCCCCAGCATTTT.

In the case of this clonotype: This may be a read error: a much more frequent sequence differs by one nucleotide. The chain employs TRBV7-6 and TRBJ1-4, with D unclear. This CDR3 has 11 amino acids. Germline V gene data show CDR1 as SGHVS and CDR2 as FNYEAQ. In DNA form, the CDR3 reads TGTGCCGGCAGCCCTGGGGAAAAACTGTTTTTT. The encoded protein is CAGSPGEKLFF.

This chain links TRBV29-1 with TRBJ1-4; no definite D call. Trimming shortened V by 4 bases and J by 0 bases, and 12 bases separated the two germline ends. This CDR3 is built from 15 residues. In germline, CDR1 is SQVTM, CDR2 ANQGSEA. The CDR3 region has the DNA TGCAGCGTTGGCCTAGGCACGGCAACTAATGAAAAACTGTTTTTT. Its protein product is CSVGLGTATNEKLFF.

This clonotype was seen a few times. This chain uses TRBV27 with TRBJ2-7; D might be TRBD1 (5 bases). Trimming left V 5 bases short and J 9 bases short, with 23 bases between. CDR3 length equals 15 residues. From germline, CDR1 is MNHEY and CDR2 SMNVEV (reference sequence). The CDR3 region has the DNA TGTGCCAGCAGTCCCGGCAGGGTACGGTCTCTACGGCAGTACTTC. Translation: CASSPGRVRSLRQYF.

A note on this clonotype: A much larger clone differs from this one at a single base, so this may be a read error. CDR3: CRARDSGTLGDTQYF. Written as DNA, the CDR3 is TGCAGAGCTAGAGATTCCGGGACCCTGGGAGATACGCAGTATTTT. The chain employs TRBV20-1 and TRBJ2-3, with D perhaps assigned TRBD1 or TRBD2 (5 bases each). CDR3 length: 15 residues. Germline CDR1 DFQATT, CDR2 SNEGSKA (reference sequence).

In this sample, this clonotype turned up many times. The chain carries TRBV7-9 and TRBJ2-7; TRBD1 is a possible D gene (6 bases). Germline-derived CDR1 and CDR2 are SEHNR and FQNEAQ (reference sequence). V was pared by 2 bases and J by 2 bases, with 19 bases between. This CDR3 contains 17 residues. The CDR3 region is CASSLIRWGQGTYEQYF. For the CDR3, the DNA is TGTGCCAGCAGCTTAATCCGTTGGGGCCAGGGGACCTACGAGCAGTACTTC.

The chain recombines TRBV18 with TRBJ1-5; 7 nucleotides match TRBD1. There are 18 residues in the CDR3. Germline values: CDR1 KGHSH, CDR2 LQKENI. V gave up 6 bases and J gave up 0 bases; unmatched junction bases: 14. The DNA for the CDR3 is TGTGCCAGCTCCCCGACGGCAGGGGGACCTTATAGCAATCAGCCCCAGCATTTT. Residues: CASSPTAGGPYSNQPQHF.

This clonotype was observed a few times. The chain employs TRBV4-2 and TRBJ1-5; 11 bases fit TRBD1. This CDR3 is 17 amino acids long. In germline, CDR1 is LGHNA, CDR2 YNFKEQ. Germline trimming cut 0 bases from V and 6 bases from J; bases unmatched to any gene: 7. CDR3 sequence reads: CASSQEDHGTGGQPQHF. The CDR3 DNA reads as TGTGCCAGCAGCCAAGAAGATCATGGGACAGGGGGTCAGCCCCAGCATTTT.

As for this clonotype: This may be a read error: a much more frequent sequence differs by one nucleotide. The gene calls are TRBV29-1 and TRBJ2-7; a possible D gene is TRBD2 (5 bases). With 7 bases removed from V and 0 bases from J, the gap between germline ends came to 13 bases. The germline gives CDR1 SQVTM, CDR2 ANQGSEA. This CDR3 has 13 amino acids. The CDR3 DNA is TGCAGCGCCAGAGCGGAAGGCTCCTACGAGCAGTACTTC. This codes for CSARAEGSYEQYF.

J is TRBJ2-7 and V is TRBV5-5, with TRBD2 matching 8 bases. CDR1 is SGHKS, CDR2 YYEKEE, per germline (reference sequence). After removal of 4 bases from V and 1 base from J, the junction contained 13 bases not matched to a gene. This CDR3 has 17 amino acids. CDR3 in DNA: TGTGCCAGCAGCGCGAGTAGCGGGATAATGGGATCCTACGAGCAGTACTTC. Its protein product is CASSASSGIMGSYEQYF. The entire variable domain, with the rest obtained from reference TRBV5-5 and TRBJ2-7, is as follows: DAGVTQSPTHLIKTRGQQVTLRCSPISGHKSVSWYQQVLGQGPQFIFQYYEKEERGRGNFPDRFSARQFPNYSSELNVNALLLGDSALYLCASSASSGIMGSYEQYFGPGTRLTVT.

The gene calls are TRBV14 and TRBJ2-7; 7 bases line up with TRBD2. With V trimmed by 2 bases and J by 2 bases, 3 bases remained unmatched. The CDR3 is 14 amino acids. CDR1 is SGHDN and CDR2 is FVKESK in the germline V gene. In nucleotides, the CDR3 is TGTGCCAGCAGCCAATGGGAGGGGACCTACGAGCAGTACTTC. It specifies CASSQWEGTYEQYF.

At least ten counts were recorded for this clonotype. The chain employs TRBV7-9 and TRBJ1-1; D ambiguous. Germline V gene sequence: CDR1 SEHNR, CDR2 FQNEAQ (reference sequence). The V and J ends lost 5 bases and 5 bases respectively, with 12 bases between them. There are 13 residues in the CDR3. Here the CDR3 reads CASSTGAETEAFF. In nucleotides, the CDR3 is TGTGCCAGCAGCACGGGAGCAGAGACTGAAGCTTTCTTT.

This rearrangement joins TRBV30 to TRBJ1-1; 10 nucleotides align to TRBD1. V trimming: 5 bases; J trimming: 5 bases; junction bases outside the gene matches: 5. The CDR3 covers 13 residues. Germline CDR1 reads GTSNPN; CDR2 reads SVGIG (reference sequence). The CDR3 here is CAWGQGVGTEAFF. The CDR3 DNA reads TGTGCCTGGGGACAGGGGGTGGGGACTGAAGCTTTCTTT.

The gene calls are TRBV20-1 and TRBJ2-1; D is possibly TRBD1 (6 bases). V lost 6 bases to trimming and J lost 8 bases, with 23 bases between them. Germline V gives CDR1 DFQATT, CDR2 SNEGSKA (reference sequence). The CDR3 totals 15 residues. In DNA form, the CDR3 reads TGCAGTGCGCTCGGACAGCACTCCCTCATCGATGAGCAGTTCTTC. This gives the protein CSALGQHSLIDEQFF.

This sequence joins TRBV6-2 or TRBV6-3 and TRBJ2-7; possibly TRBD2 for D (6 bases). CDR3 length equals 14 residues. Germline lookup yields CDR1 MNHEY and CDR2 SVGEGT. The ends were cut back, 6 bases at V and 5 bases at J, with 17 bases in the middle. CDR3 loop: CASSPGGLGDEQYF. CDR3 DNA: TGTGCCAGCAGCCCCGGGGGTCTTGGGGACGAGCAGTACTTC.

The sample holds a few counts of this clonotype. V and J are TRBV19 and TRBJ2-7; 7 bases line up with TRBD1. The germline CDR1 and CDR2 sequences are LNHDA and SQIVND (reference sequence). The length of the CDR3 is 14 residues. The V and J ends lost 0 bases and 4 bases, in that order; junction bases with no gene match: 3. The CDR3: CASSIEGRGYEQYF. CDR3 DNA: TGTGCCAGTAGTATAGAGGGCAGGGGGTACGAGCAGTACTTC.

In regard to this clonotype: This could be a read error, since a much larger clone is one nucleotide away. The chain combines TRBV5-1 with TRBJ2-7; TRBD2 aligns across 9 bases. The CDR3 extends over 14 amino acids. Germline CDR1 and CDR2: SGHRS and YFSETQ. CDR3 sequence: CASSLAGGWYGQYF. The CDR3 DNA follows: TGCGCCAGCAGCTTAGCGGGAGGATGGTACGGGCAGTACTTC.

Of note for this clonotype: Given a much more abundant clone one base away, this may be a read error. The chain links TRBV13 to TRBJ1-1; tentatively, D is TRBD1 (5 bases). V shed 4 bases and J shed 1 base, with 19 bases lying between them. From germline, CDR1 is PRHDT and CDR2 FYEKMQ (reference sequence). The CDR3 contains 17 residues. The CDR3 DNA is TGTGCCAGCAGCTCCCATAGGAGGGGCGGAACGAACACTGAAGCTTTCTTT. Translated, it gives CASSSHRRGGTNTEAFF.

This clonotype appeared many times. Here the CDR3 reads CSVLGQGAGEQFF. CDR3 DNA sequence: TGCAGCGTCCTGGGACAGGGGGCTGGAGAGCAGTTCTTC. V and J are TRBV29-1 and TRBJ2-1; 12 positions match TRBD1. V lost 6 bases, J lost 10 bases, and 7 bases stayed unmatched. The CDR3 is 13 amino acids. Per the germline V gene, CDR1 is SQVTM and CDR2 is ANQGSEA.

This clonotype was counted at least ten times. The V and J genes are TRBV6-2 or TRBV6-3 and TRBJ2-2, with D unresolved. V was shortened by 2 bases and J by 5 bases, with 3 bases between the two germline ends. The CDR3 contains 12 residues. Germline CDR1 reads MNHEY; CDR2 reads SVGEGT. The CDR3 DNA reads as TGTGCCAGCAGTTACGGAACCGGGGAGCTGTTTTTT. Protein product: CASSYGTGELFF.

To note about this clonotype: Its ends do not fully match the called genes, so a read error is possible. V is TRBV6-5 and J is TRBJ1-1; 11 positions match TRBD1. The CDR3 totals 17 residues. Germline V gives CDR1 MNHEY, CDR2 SVGAGI. DNA of the CDR3: TGTGCCCGCAGTCGGGACAGGGGGGCGTTTATGAACACTGAGGCTTTCTTT. Translation gives CARSRDRGAFMNTEAFF.

Concerning this clonotype itself: At one end the junction does not follow the germline gene, possibly because of a read error. The genes are TRBV28 and TRBJ2-7; TRBD2 is a possible D gene (6 bases). CDR1 is MDHEN, CDR2 SYDVKM, per germline. This CDR3 spans 15 amino acids. The CDR3 DNA is TGTGCCAGCTGTTTAACCGGGAGCAGCTCCTACGAGCAGTACTTC. It is translated as CASCLTGSSSYEQYF. The full variable domain, in which reference TRBV28 and TRBJ2-7 provide the parts outside the CDR3, is DVKVTQSSRYLVKRTGEKVFLECVQDMDHENMFWYRQDPGLGLRLIYFSYDVKMKEKGDIPEGYSVSREKKERFSLILESASTNQTSMYLCASCLTGSSSYEQYFGPGTRLTVT.

The rearrangement uses TRBV4-1 and TRBJ1-1; maybe TRBD1 (5 bases). The V end was cut by 3 bases, the J end by 0 bases, with 20 bases between. The V gene's germline CDR1 is MGHRA and CDR2 YSYEKL. The CDR3 extends over 18 amino acids. The DNA for the CDR3 is TGCGCCAGCAGCCAGGGAGACAGTCAAACCCTTATGAACACTGAAGCTTTCTTT. It specifies CASSQGDSQTLMNTEAFF.

As for this clonotype: This may be a read error, as it is one base from a much larger clone. CDR3 sequence: CASSLARPGQGSYEQYF. The CDR3 DNA reads TGTGCCAGCAGCTTAGCGCGTCCGGGACAGGGAAGCTACGAGCAGTACTTC. The V call is TRBV7-6, the J call TRBJ2-7; 9 bases are shared with TRBD1. Per germline, CDR1 SGHVS and CDR2 FNYEAQ. The CDR3 has 17 amino acids. V lost 0 bases and J lost 3; bases outside the gene matches: 9.